Listed below are T cell receptor beta chains from one sample, sequenced in a study of cytotoxic CD8 clonotypes in ibrutinib-treated CLL. TCRdb's copy holds only in-frame clones and misses some; the assay was immunoSEQ multiplex PCR. This repertoire shows over 200,000 clones, roughly 77% found once; its top ten account for 5.9%. Specimen: PBMCs, collected after 12 months of ibrutinib treatment. These receptors were obtained from a human donor with chronic lymphocytic leukemia. Both conserved end residues are part of each CDR3. Each record gives: clone size, D gene, J gene, V gene, CDR3 protein, CDR3 DNA. D genes are given only for firm matches. A row's size may be missing; if present it is once, few, many or a size class.

.,TRBD1,TRBJ2-2,TRBV7-3,CASSLAPGTGVRTGELFF,TGTGCCAGCAGCTTGGCCCCCGGGACAGGGGTTCGTACCGGGGAGCTGTTTTTT
few,TRBD1,TRBJ2-1,TRBV2,CASSARQGHYNEQFF,TGCGCCAGCAGCGCCCGACAGGGACACTACAATGAGCAGTTCTTC
.,.,TRBJ1-5,TRBV10-3,CAIRQADNQPQHF,TGTGCCATCAGGCAGGCGGACAATCAGCCCCAGCATTTT
.,TRBD2,TRBJ2-5,TRBV5-1,CASASSGGQETQYF,TGCGCCAGCGCGTCGAGCGGGGGACAAGAGACCCAGTACTTC
.,TRBD1,TRBJ1-4,TRBV7-6,CASSFGTGREKLFF,TGTGCCAGCAGCTTCGGGACAGGGAGGGAAAAACTGTTTTTT
.,TRBD2,TRBJ2-7,TRBV2,CASSTRWGLGWHF,TGTGCCAGCAGCACTAGGTGGGGACTAGGCTGGCACTTC
.,.,TRBJ1-2,TRBV29-1,CSVEVWGFEGYTF,TGCAGCGTTGAGGTGTGGGGTTTCGAGGGCTACACCTTC
once,.,TRBJ1-2,TRBV18,CASSPRTTGPNYGYTF,TGTGCCAGCTCACCACGTACGACCGGACCCAACTATGGCTACACCTTC
few,.,TRBJ1-1,TRBV4-1,CASSPPDRRNTEAFF,TGCGCCAGCAGCCCCCCTGACCGCAGGAACACTGAAGCTTTCTTT
.,TRBD2,TRBJ2-3,TRBV27,CATRGDSGSLGDTQYF,TGTGCCACCCGGGGAGATAGCGGGTCCCTGGGGGATACGCAGTATTTT
few,TRBD1,TRBJ2-2,TRBV6-6,CASRRQGQGNTGELFF,TGTGCCAGCAGAAGACAGGGCCAGGGGAACACCGGGGAGCTGTTTTTT
.,.,TRBJ2-5,TRBV2,CASRGAAGETQYF,TGTGCCAGCAGAGGGGCCGCAGGGGAGACCCAGTACTTC
few,.,TRBJ2-3,TRBV4-1,CASSQDRLRGDTQYF,TGCGCCAGCAGCCAAGATAGGCTCCGCGGAGATACGCAGTATTTT
once,.,TRBJ1-1,TRBV5-6,CASSSRDLGMNTEAFF,TGTGCCAGCAGCTCCCGGGATTTGGGTATGAACACTGAAGCTTTCTTT
.,TRBD2,TRBJ2-6,TRBV19,CASSTDGGFANVLTF,TGTGCCAGTAGTACCGACGGGGGGTTTGCCAACGTCCTGACTTTC
.,.,TRBJ1-2,TRBV2,CASSERGPGGYGYTF,TGTGCCAGCAGTGAGCGGGGGCCGGGTGGCTATGGCTACACCTTC
.,.,TRBJ2-7,TRBV7-2,CASSQIHGDEQYF,TGTGCCAGCAGCCAAATCCATGGCGACGAGCAGTACTTC
.,.,TRBJ2-3,TRBV6-6,CASREQPPGDTQYF,TGTGCCAGCAGGGAACAACCACCGGGAGATACGCAGTATTTT
.,.,TRBJ2-7,TRBV21-1,CASSNLRGPGLGGEQYF,TGTGCCAGCAGCAATCTTAGGGGTCCGGGACTAGGCGGGGAGCAGTACTTC
.,.,TRBJ1-2,TRBV4-1,CASSQVEGLGLYGYTF,TGCGCCAGCAGCCAAGTCGAGGGGTTGGGACTCTATGGCTACACCTTC
.,TRBD1,TRBJ2-1,TRBV29-1,CSVGRGGRSYNEQFF,TGCAGCGTCGGGCGAGGGGGCCGCTCCTACAATGAGCAGTTCTTC
.,.,TRBJ1-5,TRBV29-1,CSVCEGNSNQPQHF,TGCAGCGTTTGTGAGGGAAATAGCAATCAGCCCCAGCATTTT
.,TRBD1,TRBJ2-7,TRBV6-5,CASSKGGSNYEQYF,TGTGCCAGCAGTAAAGGGGGCTCAAACTACGAGCAGTACTTC
.,TRBD2,TRBJ2-1,TRBV9,CASSVVGGRSGNEQFF,TGTGCCAGCAGCGTAGTGGGCGGGAGGTCGGGGAATGAGCAGTTCTTC
few,.,TRBJ2-7,TRBV6-6,CASSYSSDEQYF,TGTGCCAGCAGTTACTCGAGTGACGAGCAGTACTTC
.,.,TRBJ1-5,TRBV30,CAWSHRAFEPQHF,TGTGCCTGGAGTCACAGGGCCTTTGAGCCCCAGCATTTT
.,.,TRBJ2-7,TRBV28,CASSLSGWEQYF,TGTGCCAGCAGTTTAAGCGGGTGGGAGCAGTACTTC
.,.,TRBJ1-1,TRBV30,CAWARGWNTEAFF,TGTGCCTGGGCCAGGGGTTGGAACACTGAAGCTTTCTTT
.,.,TRBJ1-2,TRBV21-1,CANPPTGGGRHYGYTF,TGTGCCAACCCCCCGACAGGGGGCGGGCGCCACTATGGCTACACCTTC
few,.,TRBJ2-1,TRBV5-1,CASSFEDYNEQFF,TGCGCCAGCAGCTTCGAGGACTACAATGAGCAGTTCTTC
once,.,TRBJ1-5,TRBV7-3,CASSLRGLGNQPQHF,TGTGCCAGCAGCTTAAGGGGATTGGGGAATCAGCCCCAGCATTTT
few,.,TRBJ2-1,TRBV9,CASSVGGWADEQFF,TGTGCCAGCAGCGTAGGTGGATGGGCGGATGAGCAGTTCTTC
few,.,TRBJ1-2,TRBV7-2,CASSSQGNYTF,TGTGCCAGCAGCAGTCAGGGAAACTACACCTTC
few,.,TRBJ1-2,TRBV30,CAWALDSRGYGYTF,TGTGCCTGGGCCTTGGATTCTAGGGGCTATGGCTACACCTTC
.,.,TRBJ2-7,TRBV4-2,CASSQEGSDEQYF,TGTGCCAGCAGCCAGGAGGGTTCCGACGAGCAGTACTTC
.,.,TRBJ1-5,TRBV9,CASSGPGIGNQPQHF,TGTGCCAGCAGCGGACCAGGGATCGGCAATCAGCCCCAGCATTTT
.,.,TRBJ2-7,TRBV9,CASSPSLPGAHEQYF,TGTGCCAGCAGCCCCTCCTTGCCAGGGGCCCACGAGCAGTACTTC
many,TRBD1,TRBJ1-4,TRBV7-8,CASSSDRDGEKLFF,TGTGCCAGCAGCTCGGACAGGGACGGTGAAAAACTGTTTTTT
.,TRBD2,TRBJ2-2,TRBV30,CAWTAGGGGRTGELFF,TGTGCCTGGACCGCAGGCGGGGGGGGCCGAACCGGGGAGCTGTTTTTT
.,TRBD1,TRBJ2-2,TRBV29-1,CSVEEGTGVWTGELFF,TGCAGCGTTGAAGAGGGGACAGGGGTGTGGACCGGGGAGCTGTTTTTT
.,.,TRBJ2-7,TRBV4-1,CASSQGRSAGYEQYF,TGCGCCAGCAGCCAAGGACGGTCGGCGGGCTACGAGCAGTACTTC
.,.,TRBJ2-5,TRBV27,CASSFEGVIWTQYF,TGTGCCAGCAGTTTCGAGGGGGTCATTTGGACCCAGTACTTC
.,.,TRBJ2-1,TRBV7-3,CASSRDNEQFF,TGTGCCAGCAGCCGTGACAATGAGCAGTTCTTC
.,.,TRBJ2-5,TRBV5-1,CASSLFSLGRQETQYF,TGCGCCAGCAGCTTGTTTAGCTTGGGGCGGCAAGAGACCCAGTACTTC
few,.,TRBJ1-3,TRBV6-5,CASTQDWDSGNTIYF,TGTGCCAGCACGCAAGACTGGGACTCTGGAAACACCATATATTTT
few,.,TRBJ1-1,TRBV30,CAWSFRYTEAFF,TGTGCCTGGAGTTTCAGGTACACTGAAGCTTTCTTT
once,.,TRBJ2-7,TRBV28,CASSDLLREYF,TGTGCCAGCAGTGATCTCCTACGTGAGTACTTC
.,TRBD1,TRBJ1-1,TRBV29-1,CSVVSALDREAFF,TGCAGCGTTGTTTCGGCCTTGGACAGGGAAGCTTTCTTT